A single sample gave rise to the 9 T cell receptor beta chains below, sequenced in a study of T-cell memory formation after mild COVID-19. Via MiXCR, TCRdb re-called the 5' RACE reads, giving one row per CDR3 protein. Of roughly 600,000 distinct CDR3 sequences listed, roughly 18% are singletons. Sequences were obtained from PBMCs or a T cell subset sorted from them (not recorded which). The source is an adult woman who had mild COVID-19 (a few samples of this study predate the infection). Cell type and time point are not known.

CDR3 in amino acids: CASRAGTGGIEQYF. CDR3 sequence (DNA): TGTGCCAGCAGAGCCGGGACAGGGGGCATCGAGCAGTACTTC. The J gene is TRBJ2-7, the V gene TRBV28, with TRBD1 identical over 12 bases. CDR1 and CDR2 from the germline V gene are MDHEN and SYDVKM. The CDR3 consists of 14 residues. With V trimmed by 6 bases and J by 6 bases, 6 bases remained unmatched.

The CDR3 nucleotides are TGTGCCAGCGCGAGCGGCAGGGTGGCTGGCTACACCTTC. Its protein product is CASASGRVAGYTF. The chain links TRBV7-2 to TRBJ1-2; a possible D gene is TRBD1 (5 bases). CDR1 is SGHTA, CDR2 FQGNSA, per germline. This CDR3 contains 13 residues. V dropped 8 bases and J dropped 7 bases, with 17 bases sitting between them.

This clonotype has a handful of counts. This chain links TRBV5-1 with TRBJ1-3; D ambiguous. V lost 0 bases, J lost 4 bases, and 11 bases lay in between. CDR1 is SGHRS, CDR2 YFSETQ, per germline. The CDR3 loop spans 15 amino acids. CDR3 in DNA: TGCGCCAGCAGCTTGGCCACACAGTTCGGAAACACCATATATTTT. Residues: CASSLATQFGNTIYF. The whole variable domain, remainder taken from reference TRBV5-1 and TRBJ1-3, is KAGVTQTPRYLIKTRGQQVTLSCSPISGHRSVSWYQQTPGQGLQFLFEYFSETQRNKGNFPGRFSGRQFSNSRSEMNVSTLELGDSALYLCASSLATQFGNTIYFGEGSWLTVV.

This chain connects TRBV5-1 to TRBJ2-3; tentatively, D is TRBD1 (5 bases). Germline CDR1 SGHRS, CDR2 YFSETQ. V lost 4 bases and J lost 0, with 9 bases in between. There are 14 residues in the CDR3. The CDR3: CASSIDSSTDTQYF. CDR3 nucleotides: TGCGCCAGCAGCATTGACAGCAGCACAGATACGCAGTATTTT.

The chain employs TRBV20-1 and TRBJ2-5; 8 bases match TRBD2. Losses at the gene ends were 6 bases for V and 4 bases for J; bases not matched to a gene: 13. Germline V gives CDR1 DFQATT, CDR2 SNEGSKA (reference sequence). The CDR3 spans 15 residues. CDR3 protein: CSAGPGTRRRETQYF. DNA for the CDR3: TGCAGTGCGGGACCAGGGACTAGGCGGCGAGAGACCCAGTACTTC.

This clonotype was found a few times. This chain links TRBV10-3 with TRBJ1-2; D is unclear. This CDR3 comprises 13 residues. Germline V lookup: CDR1 ENHRY, CDR2 SYGVKD. V was shortened by 7 bases and J by 0 bases, with 9 bases between the two germline ends. The CDR3 loop reads CAIKEGANYGYTF. As DNA, the CDR3 is TGTGCCATCAAAGAGGGAGCTAACTATGGCTACACCTTC.

This clonotype has only a few counts. The CDR3 region is CAWSPGLVGYEQYF. DNA for the CDR3: TGTGCCTGGAGTCCGGGACTAGTGGGCTACGAGCAGTACTTC. The chain joins TRBV30 to TRBJ2-7; TRBD2 matches at 8 bases. The CDR3 length is 14 residues. V lost 2 bases and J lost 3; bases outside the gene matches: 6. CDR1 is GTSNPN, CDR2 SVGIG, per germline (reference sequence).

The rearrangement uses TRBV6-5 and TRBJ2-3; 8 nucleotides agree with TRBD2. The CDR3 length is 16 residues. Unmatched junction bases numbered 4, after V lost 0 bases and J lost 2 bases. From germline, CDR1 is MNHEY and CDR2 SVGAGI. This CDR3 reads CASSYSKTSDTDTQYF. CDR3 in DNA: TGTGCCAGCAGTTACTCGAAGACTAGCGACACAGATACGCAGTATTTT.

This clonotype was detected many times. The chain carries TRBV12-3 or TRBV12-4 and TRBJ1-1; 7 bases are shared with TRBD1. The V and J ends lost 4 bases and 5 bases, in that order; junction bases with no gene match: 16. This CDR3 has 17 residues. This CDR3 is CASSSNAAQGIGTEAFF. For the CDR3, the DNA is TGTGCCAGCAGTTCGAACGCGGCACAGGGGATTGGGACTGAAGCTTTCTTT.